The 14 T cell receptor beta chains below all came from one sample that was sequenced in a study of shared clonotypes between healthy human individuals. The assay was immunoSEQ multiplex PCR, and TCRdb's table has in-frame clones only and misses some. This sample has roughly 1,100,000 clones, with around 74% found just once. The specimen sequenced was memory CD4+ T cells sorted from blood. Subset meaning: CD45RA-negative fraction. These receptors were collected from a man between 18 and 29 years old in good health.

The chain links TRBV6-6 to TRBJ1-2; D is unresolved. Germline loops: CDR1 MNHNY, CDR2 SVGAGI (reference sequence). V shed 0 bases and J shed 8 bases, with 10 bases lying between them. This CDR3 has 13 residues. The DNA for the CDR3 is TGTGCCAGCAGTTACTCGAAGCAGAACGGCTACACCTTC. Amino acids: CASSYSKQNGYTF.

This clone was observed a single time. This chain links TRBV7-6 with TRBJ2-2; D remains unclear. The V end was cut by 2 bases, the J end by 8 bases, with 6 bases between. This CDR3 is 12 amino acids long. Germline loops: CDR1 SGHVS, CDR2 FNYEAQ. For the CDR3, the DNA is TGTGCCAGCAGCTTAAACAAAGGGGAGCTGTTTTTT. It specifies CASSLNKGELFF.

Note on this clone: The same CDR3 is also encoded by other DNA sequences in this sample. The genes are TRBV7-2 and TRBJ1-1, with a tentative D call TRBD1 (5 bases). V shed 2 bases and J shed 3 bases, with 10 bases lying between them. The CDR3 has 14 residues. Germline-derived CDR1 and CDR2 are SGHTA and FQGNSA. As DNA, the CDR3 is TGTGCCAGCAGCTTAACAGGCGGTGACACTGAAGCTTTCTTT. The encoded protein is CASSLTGGDTEAFF.

The chain carries TRBV6-1 and TRBJ2-7; 10 nucleotides match TRBD1. In germline, CDR1 is MNHNS, CDR2 SASEGT. The CDR3 totals 15 residues. V gave up 7 bases and J gave up 2 bases; unmatched junction bases: 8. The CDR3 DNA reads TGTGCCAGCAAGAGGGACAGGGGATCTCCCTACGAGCAGTACTTC. It specifies CASKRDRGSPYEQYF.

The J gene is TRBJ2-7, the V gene TRBV5-4, with a tentative D call TRBD1 (6 bases). The germline V gene has CDR1 SGHNT and CDR2 YYREEE (reference sequence). Trimming took 3 bases from V and 7 from J, leaving 23 bases between them. The CDR3 spans 16 residues. DNA of the CDR3: TGTGCCAGCAGCTCGCGGTCCGCGGGCACAGGGCAAGAGCAGTACTTC. This codes for CASSSRSAGTGQEQYF.

The chain combines TRBV30 with TRBJ1-4; D is uncertain. V was cut by 2 bases and J by 1 base, with 11 bases left in between. Germline V gene data show CDR1 as GTSNPN and CDR2 as SVGIG (reference sequence). CDR3 size: 15 residues. For the CDR3, the DNA is TGTGCCTGGAGTACCCCTGGCGAAACTAATGAAAAACTGTTTTTT. This sequence encodes CAWSTPGETNEKLFF.

In this sample, this clone turned up a few times. V and J are TRBV10-3 and TRBJ1-1, with D possibly TRBD1 on 6 matching bases. The germline V and J ends were trimmed by 10 bases and 0 bases, with 15 bases remaining between them. The CDR3 spans 14 residues. CDR1 and CDR2 from the germline V gene are ENHRY and SYGVKD. The CDR3 DNA follows: TGTGCCACTAGGGGGGCGGGAATGAACACTGAAGCTTTCTTT. As protein: CATRGAGMNTEAFF.

The table lists this clone with a few counts. Other nucleotide sequences from this sample produce the same CDR3. The J gene is TRBJ1-3, the V gene TRBV2; no clear D gene. The CDR3 sequence is 12 residues long. Trimming took off 3 bases at V and 4 bases at J, with 4 bases between the two ends. The germline V gene encodes CDR1 SNHLY and CDR2 FYNNEI. In nucleotides, the CDR3 is TGTGCCAGCAGTGATTCCGGAAACACCATATATTTT. It encodes CASSDSGNTIYF.

This clone has a handful of counts. V and J are TRBV10-1 and TRBJ1-4; D gene ambiguous. Germline values: CDR1 WNHNN, CDR2 SYGVQD (reference sequence). This CDR3 contains 13 residues. V was clipped by 4 bases and J by 8 bases, with 11 bases between them. The DNA for the CDR3 is TGCGCCAGCAGTGCAGGTCCTGCGGAAAAACTGTTTTTT. Its protein is CASSAGPAEKLFF.

V is TRBV18 and J is TRBJ2-5; no clear D gene. CDR1 and CDR2 (germline): KGHSH, LQKENI. V dropped 2 bases and J dropped 2 bases, with 6 bases sitting between them. The CDR3 runs 13 residues. The CDR3 loop is CASSPGKQETQYF. The CDR3 nucleotides are TGTGCCAGCTCACCAGGGAAACAAGAGACCCAGTACTTC.

The chain recombines TRBV9 with TRBJ2-1; 7 bases map to TRBD1. The CDR3 length is 16 residues. Germline V gene sequence: CDR1 SGDLS, CDR2 YYNGEE. J gave up 7 bases and V 8 bases, and 18 bases lay outside the gene matches. The DNA of the CDR3 is TGTGCCAGTCACCCTGGCGGGCAGGGGGTTTGGAATGAGCAGTTCTTC. Translated, it gives CASHPGGQGVWNEQFF.

This chain connects TRBV7-2 to TRBJ2-1; 7 positions match TRBD2. Losses at the gene ends were 4 bases for V and 8 bases for J; bases not matched to a gene: 8. CDR1 and CDR2 from the germline V gene are SGHTA and FQGNSA. The CDR3 is 14 amino acids. CDR3 region: CASSSFNAGDEQFF. Here the CDR3 DNA reads TGTGCCAGCAGCTCATTCAACGCGGGAGATGAGCAGTTCTTC. Full variable domain (remainder filled in from reference TRBV7-2 and TRBJ2-1): GAGVSQSPSNKVTEKGKDVELRCDPISGHTALYWYRQSLGQGLEFLIYFQGNSAPDKSGLPSDRFSAERTGGSVSTLTIQRTQQEDSAVYLCASSSFNAGDEQFFGPGTRLTVL.

The chain links TRBV5-4 to TRBJ1-2; D gene uncertain. The CDR3 is 15 residues long. Germline-derived CDR1 and CDR2 are SGHNT and YYREEE (reference sequence). V was clipped by 1 base and J by 4 bases, with 14 bases between them. The CDR3 region is CASSLFVQVGYGYTF. CDR3 DNA sequence: TGTGCCAGCAGCTTGTTCGTGCAGGTTGGCTATGGCTACACCTTC.

In its sample, this clone was seen once. This chain joins TRBV7-8 and TRBJ2-7, with 14 bases fitting TRBD2. CDR1 and CDR2 from the germline V gene are SGHVS and FQNEAQ. Trimming cost V 1 base and J 4 bases; bases outside gene matches: 6. This CDR3 is built from 17 residues. The CDR3, as DNA: TGTGCCAGCAGCTTAGGGCGGACTAGCGGGAGGTCTTACGAGCAGTACTTC. Protein: CASSLGRTSGRSYEQYF.